A single sample gave rise to the 22 T cell receptor beta chains below, sequenced in a study of tumor-infiltrating lymphocytes in localized non-small cell lung cancer. Profiled with immunoSEQ multiplex PCR; TCRdb holds only in-frame clones, not every one. This sample carries fewer than 13,000 clones, about 60% of them seen once, and the ten largest clones take 9% to 9.5%. What was sequenced was lung tumor tissue. The origin of the receptors is a human donor with non-small cell lung cancer.

The sample holds a few counts of this clone. The chain couples TRBV19 to TRBJ2-7; TRBD2 matches 10 bases. This CDR3 has 17 residues. The junction had 11 bases not matched to a gene; V was cut back by 1 base and J by 5 bases. CDR1 is LNHDA, CDR2 SQIVND, per germline (reference sequence). The CDR3 coding sequence is TGTGCCAGTAGTATAGCCAGCGGGGGGGCCGTCCCCCACGAGCAGTACTTC. Its protein product is CASSIASGGAVPHEQYF.

This clone rates as large. The CDR3 DNA sequence: TGCGCCAGCAGCTTCGATTACGGGGGATACGAGCAGTACTTC. It yields the protein CASSFDYGGYEQYF. This chain joins TRBV5-1 and TRBJ2-7, with D maybe TRBD2 (6 bases). Germline lookup yields CDR1 SGHRS and CDR2 YFSETQ. V gave up 2 bases and J gave up 4 bases, with 13 bases separating them. The CDR3 consists of 14 residues. Full variable domain (outside the CDR3, taken from reference TRBV5-1 and TRBJ2-7): KAGVTQTPRYLIKTRGQQVTLSCSPISGHRSVSWYQQTPGQGLQFLFEYFSETQRNKGNFPGRFSGRQFSNSRSEMNVSTLELGDSALYLCASSFDYGGYEQYFGPGTRLTVT.

The chain couples TRBV11-2 to TRBJ2-1; 13 nucleotides match TRBD2. Looked up from germline, CDR1 is SGHAT and CDR2 is FQNNGV. V was clipped by 5 bases and J by 8 bases; unmatched bases: 6. The CDR3 is 15 residues long. CDR3 residues: CASSPGLAGMDEQFF. The CDR3 region has the DNA TGTGCCAGCAGCCCGGGACTAGCGGGAATGGATGAGCAGTTCTTC.

The table lists this clone with a count of one. The chain links TRBV7-9 to TRBJ2-2; D is unresolved. Trimming took off 5 bases at V and 3 bases at J, with 13 bases between the two ends. The CDR3 extends over 15 amino acids. The germline CDR1 and CDR2 sequences are SEHNR and FQNEAQ (reference sequence). The chain's CDR3 is CASSPVGLDTGELFF. In DNA form, the CDR3 reads TGTGCCAGCAGCCCCGTAGGGTTAGACACCGGGGAGCTGTTTTTT.

In this sample, this clone is medium-sized. The chain uses TRBV9 and TRBJ2-1, with 9 nucleotides matching TRBD2. J was trimmed by 11 bases and V by 4 bases; bases with no gene match: 13. The CDR3 runs 15 residues. In germline, CDR1 is SGDLS, CDR2 YYNGEE. The CDR3 region is CASSFQAGGPFQQFF. The CDR3 coding sequence is TGTGCCAGCAGCTTCCAGGCGGGGGGGCCGTTTCAGCAGTTCTTC.

This clone came up a few times. The chain couples TRBV10-3 to TRBJ2-7; 8 positions match TRBD2. The CDR3 consists of 13 residues. V lost 10 bases to trimming and J lost 3 bases; unmatched junction nucleotides: 8. CDR1 and CDR2 (germline): ENHRY, SYGVKD. The CDR3 nucleotides are TGTGCCACCAGACGGGAGGGCCTCTACGAGCAGTACTTC. Amino acid sequence: CATRREGLYEQYF.

This clone is deemed medium-sized. This chain links TRBV14 with TRBJ1-2, with D unresolved. The V end lost 1 base, the J end lost 6 bases, and 9 bases lay between the germline ends. There are 13 residues in the CDR3. Germline V gives CDR1 SGHDN, CDR2 FVKESK. CDR3 sequence: CASSQAGIHGYTF. CDR3 in DNA: TGTGCCAGCAGCCAAGCAGGAATTCATGGCTACACCTTC.

V is TRBV25-1 and J is TRBJ2-2; D possibly corresponds to TRBD2 (5 bases). This CDR3 region has 14 residues. Germline V gene data show CDR1 as MGHDK and CDR2 as SYGVNS. Trimming pared 4 bases from V and 6 bases from J, leaving 12 bases between. CDR3 sequence: CASSAGLFPGELFF. In DNA, the CDR3 is TGTGCCAGCAGTGCCGGACTGTTTCCCGGGGAGCTGTTTTTT.

This clone ranks as medium-sized. CDR3 amino acids: CASSLGRGTGRKVGNTIYF. DNA of the CDR3: TGTGCCAGCAGCTTAGGACGCGGGACAGGTCGAAAGGTGGGAAACACCATATATTTT. The genes are TRBV11-2 and TRBJ1-3, with 8 bases matching TRBD1. Germline-derived CDR1 and CDR2 are SGHAT and FQNNGV. There are 19 residues in the CDR3. V shed 1 base and J 4 bases; nucleotides not matched to a gene: 15.

The CDR3 is CASSPQGGNQPQHF. The DNA for the CDR3 is TGTGCCAGCTCACCGCAGGGGGGCAATCAGCCCCAGCATTTT. This chain uses TRBV18 with TRBJ1-5; 7 bases are shared with TRBD1. V lost 3 bases, J lost 2 bases, and 1 base stayed unmatched. This CDR3 is built from 14 residues. The V gene's germline CDR1 is KGHSH and CDR2 LQKENI.

The rearrangement uses TRBV18 and TRBJ2-5; a possible D gene is TRBD1 (5 bases). The CDR3 covers 16 residues. Between the trimmed V and J ends, which lost 4 bases and 0 bases, there was a span of 15 bases. Germline V gives CDR1 KGHSH, CDR2 LQKENI. The chain's CDR3 is CASSRRGSTNQETQYF. DNA for the CDR3: TGTGCCAGCTCACGAAGGGGCAGCACAAACCAAGAGACCCAGTACTTC.

The V gene is TRBV5-1, the J gene TRBJ2-1; the match to TRBD1 covers 7 bases. Germline V CDR1 and CDR2: SGHRS, YFSETQ. With 0 bases clipped from V and 15 bases from J, the junction kept 3 bases outside the gene matches. The CDR3 runs 11 residues. CDR3 sequence reads: CASSLGQGLFF. CDR3 bases: TGCGCCAGCAGCTTGGGACAGGGTCTGTTCTTC.

This chain joins TRBV11-2 and TRBJ2-7; D is possibly TRBD1 (5 bases). Germline V lookup: CDR1 SGHAT, CDR2 FQNNGV. The CDR3 is 15 residues long. The V and J ends lost 0 bases and 5 bases respectively, with 14 bases between them. In DNA form, the CDR3 reads TGTGCCAGCAGCTTAGATGGCAGGGAATGGGACGAGCAGTACTTC. It encodes CASSLDGREWDEQYF.

There are a few counts of this clone. This sequence joins TRBV6-5 and TRBJ2-1; TRBD1 matches 11 bases. V shed 0 bases and J 6 bases; nucleotides not matched to a gene: 1. The CDR3 length is 15 residues. Germline loops: CDR1 MNHEY, CDR2 SVGAGI. CDR3 DNA sequence: TGTGCCAGCAGTTACTCGGGACAGGGGGTCAATGAGCAGTTCTTC. Its translation is CASSYSGQGVNEQFF.

This clone has a handful of counts. The V call is TRBV7-9, the J call TRBJ2-7; 8 positions agree with TRBD1. With 5 bases clipped from V and 1 base from J, the junction kept 7 bases outside the gene matches. CDR3 size: 15 residues. Germline-derived CDR1 and CDR2 are SEHNR and FQNEAQ (reference sequence). In DNA form, the CDR3 reads TGTGCCAGCAGCCGACGGGACAGGCTGTCCTACGAGCAGTACTTC. As protein: CASSRRDRLSYEQYF.

The chain links TRBV4-3 to TRBJ1-5; D is ambiguous. Germline-derived CDR1 and CDR2 are LGHNA and YSLEER. The length of the CDR3 is 13 residues. The V end was cut by 0 bases, the J end by 4 bases, with 4 bases between. The CDR3: CASSQDRNQPQHF. CDR3 nucleotides: TGCGCCAGCAGCCAAGACCGAAATCAGCCCCAGCATTTT.

The V call is TRBV9, the J call TRBJ2-7; unclear D gene. The germline gives CDR1 SGDLS, CDR2 YYNGEE. Trimming cost V 3 bases and J 10 bases, with 20 bases left between them. CDR3 length: 14 amino acids. CDR3 sequence (DNA): TGTGCCAGCAGCGCCAGCCCCCAGGACGTACGCCAGTACTTC. Translated: CASSASPQDVRQYF.

V and J are TRBV4-3 and TRBJ2-7, with 7 bases that match TRBD1. V lost 0 bases, J lost 4 bases, and 9 bases stayed unmatched. Germline V lookup: CDR1 LGHNA, CDR2 YSLEER. The CDR3 totals 16 residues. DNA for the CDR3: TGCGCCAGCAGCCAAGATGCTTGGGGACAGCAATACGAGCAGTACTTC. Its protein is CASSQDAWGQQYEQYF.

The V and J genes are TRBV5-1 and TRBJ2-3; a weak D match, TRBD1 (6 bases). Trimming took 0 bases from V and 4 from J, leaving 9 bases between them. The CDR3 sequence is 14 residues long. From germline, CDR1 is SGHRS and CDR2 YFSETQ. The CDR3 DNA reads TGCGCCAGCAGCTTGGCGTCAGGGGCAGATACGCAGTATTTT. Its translation is CASSLASGADTQYF.

J is TRBJ2-7 and V is TRBV27; TRBD1 matches at 10 bases. CDR1 and CDR2 (germline): MNHEY, SMNVEV (reference sequence). The CDR3 loop spans 14 amino acids. With 2 bases clipped from V and 4 bases from J, the junction kept 2 bases outside the gene matches. The CDR3 DNA is TGTGCCAGCAGTTTAAGGGACAGGGGTTACGAGCAGTACTTC. Its translation: CASSLRDRGYEQYF.

The chain couples TRBV7-9 to TRBJ1-1; D remains unclear. CDR3 length: 13 residues. V lost 2 bases and J lost 3, with 7 bases in between. Germline CDR1 is SEHNR and CDR2 is FQNEAQ (reference sequence). The CDR3 nucleotides are TGTGCCAGCAGCTTAAACGGGTACACTGAAGCTTTCTTT. Translated, it gives CASSLNGYTEAFF.

This clone was counted a few times. The chain uses TRBV27 and TRBJ1-1; D is uncertain. V lost 2 bases to trimming and J lost 11 bases, with 15 bases between them. Looked up from germline, CDR1 is MNHEY and CDR2 is SMNVEV (reference sequence). CDR3 length: 13 residues. CDR3 amino acids: CASSLGRDPPAFF. In nucleotides, the CDR3 is TGTGCCAGCAGTTTAGGCCGGGATCCGCCGGCTTTCTTT.